Shown below are 28 T cell receptor beta chains from a single sample sequenced in a study of PD-1 blockade in classical Hodgkin lymphoma. The patients all showed relapse after autologous stem cell transplantation, while their brentuximab vedotin exposure varied. Purified CD4+ T cells were obtained from thawed PBMCs through magnetic negative selection. The data were produced by immunoSEQ multiplex PCR, yet TCRdb's version contains in-frame clones alone and is incomplete. The data show 25,000 to 30,000 clones, roughly 80% seen once. Sequencing was performed on CD4+ T cells from blood, taken at baseline. The receptors shown here come from a human donor with classical Hodgkin lymphoma.

The rearrangement uses TRBV19 and TRBJ2-5; weak D call: TRBD2 (6 bases). V lost 6 bases to trimming and J lost 4 bases, with 15 bases between them. Germline CDR1 and CDR2: LNHDA and SQIVND (reference sequence). This CDR3 has 14 amino acids. CDR3 nucleotide sequence: TGTGCCAGTAGGAGGGTGGGGGGAGGAGAGACCCAGTACTTC. Its protein product is CASRRVGGGETQYF.

The chain joins TRBV6-4 to TRBJ2-1, with 8 bases fitting TRBD2. Germline V CDR1 and CDR2: MRHNA, SNTAGT. CDR3 length: 13 residues. V was clipped by 3 bases and J by 10 bases; unmatched bases: 5. The DNA of the CDR3 is TGTGCCAGCAGTGAAAACCTAGCGGGCGAGCAGTTCTTC. It translates to CASSENLAGEQFF.

The genes are TRBV7-6 and TRBJ2-3; D call uncertain. The V end lost 2 bases, the J end lost 2 bases, and 5 bases lay between the germline ends. CDR3 length equals 13 residues. Per germline, CDR1 SGHVS and CDR2 FNYEAQ. The CDR3 reads CASSLYSTDTQYF. In DNA, the CDR3 is TGTGCCAGCAGCTTATACTCCACAGATACGCAGTATTTT.

This clone has only a few counts. This chain links TRBV2 with TRBJ2-7; D is perhaps TRBD1 or TRBD2 (5 bases each). V was cut by 6 bases and J by 7 bases, with 13 bases left in between. CDR1 is SNHLY and CDR2 is FYNNEI in the germline V gene. The CDR3 is 12 amino acids. The CDR3 here is CASSLDWGEQYF. CDR3 sequence (DNA): TGTGCCAGCAGCCTTGATTGGGGGGAGCAGTACTTC.

The rearrangement links TRBV2 to TRBJ2-1; D assignment may be TRBD1 or TRBD2 (7 bases each). Germline CDR1 reads SNHLY; CDR2 reads FYNNEI. The V and J ends lost 6 bases and 4 bases respectively, with 16 bases between them. This CDR3 is 15 amino acids long. The CDR3 here is CASSADREGYNEQFF. The CDR3 DNA follows: TGTGCCAGCAGCGCAGACAGGGAGGGATACAATGAGCAGTTCTTC.

The chain has TRBV7-9 and TRBJ2-1; 9 nucleotides align to TRBD1. There are 17 residues in the CDR3. Germline V lookup: CDR1 SEHNR, CDR2 FQNEAQ (reference sequence). The V segment lost 5 bases and the J segment 7 bases; nucleotides outside the gene matches: 15. CDR3 protein: CASSHVTGTGSRNEQFF. In DNA, the CDR3 is TGTGCCAGCAGCCACGTTACGGGGACAGGGAGTAGGAATGAGCAGTTCTTC.

The gene calls are TRBV12-5 and TRBJ2-3; D perhaps matches TRBD1 (5 bases). The CDR3 contains 14 residues. Germline CDR1 reads LGHNT; CDR2 reads FRNRAP. Trimming removed 0 bases at V and 5 bases at J, with 9 bases between. The CDR3 sequence: CASGLVGALDTQYF. The DNA for the CDR3 is TGTGCTAGTGGTTTGGTAGGGGCTTTAGATACGCAGTATTTT.

This clone came up a few times. The V call is TRBV9, the J call TRBJ2-2; a weak D match, TRBD2 (6 bases). Per germline, CDR1 SGDLS and CDR2 YYNGEE. V was cut by 1 base and J by 2 bases, with 12 bases left in between. The CDR3 extends over 16 amino acids. CDR3 DNA sequence: TGTGCCAGCAGCGTATTGGCGGGGTTAAACACCGGGGAGCTGTTTTTT. Its translation is CASSVLAGLNTGELFF.

V usage is TRBV30 and J usage is TRBJ2-5; 11 bases align to TRBD2. CDR1 and CDR2 (germline): GTSNPN, SVGIG (reference sequence). V gave up 3 bases and J gave up 1 base; unmatched junction bases: 4. The CDR3 is made up of 15 amino acids. CDR3 nucleotides: TGTGCCTGGAGACTTGGACTAGCGGGCCAAGAGACCCAGTACTTC. It yields the protein CAWRLGLAGQETQYF. The variable domain in full, with the rest retrieved from reference TRBV30 and TRBJ2-5, is SQTIHQWPATLVQPVGSPLSLECTVEGTSNPNLYWYRQAAGRGLQLLFYSVGIGQISSEVPQNLSASRPQDRQFILSSKKLLLSDSGFYLCAWRLGLAGQETQYFGPGTRLLVL.

This clone was detected once. V gene TRBV7-4 combines with J gene TRBJ1-5; maybe TRBD1 (6 bases). Germline V gene data show CDR1 as SGHVT and CDR2 as SQSDAQ. The CDR3 is made up of 15 amino acids. V was trimmed by 5 bases and J by 7 bases, leaving 18 bases between them. The CDR3 loop reads CASSQGGRQDQPQHF. The CDR3 DNA is TGTGCCAGCAGCCAAGGGGGTCGGCAGGACCAGCCCCAGCATTTT.

The J gene is TRBJ1-2, the V gene TRBV28; 10 bases agree with TRBD1. V was pared by 5 bases and J by 3 bases, with 9 bases of the junction left unmatched. CDR1 and CDR2 (germline): MDHEN, SYDVKM. The CDR3 consists of 16 residues. The CDR3 nucleotides are TGTGCCAGCAGTCACGACAGGGGGCGCACGGACTATGGCTACACCTTC. As protein: CASSHDRGRTDYGYTF.

The V and J genes are TRBV7-6 and TRBJ2-5, with 9 bases that match TRBD1. Losses at the gene ends were 1 base for V and 5 bases for J; bases not matched to a gene: 11. Germline V gene sequence: CDR1 SGHVS, CDR2 FNYEAQ. This CDR3 is built from 17 residues. The CDR3 region has the DNA TGTGCCAGCAGCTTAGTACGGGGACAGGGTCTGGGGGAGACCCAGTACTTC. Its protein is CASSLVRGQGLGETQYF. The full variable domain, its missing parts supplied by reference TRBV7-6 and TRBJ2-5, is GAGVSQSPRYKVTKRGQDVALRCDPISGHVSLYWYRQALGQGPEFLTYFNYEAQQDKSGLPNDRFSAERPEGSISTLTIQRTEQRDSAMYRCASSLVRGQGLGETQYFGPGTRLLVL.

This clone was seen more than once but under ten times. This chain uses TRBV9 with TRBJ1-3; no reliable D call. This CDR3 spans 15 amino acids. The germline V and J ends were trimmed by 4 bases and 1 base, with 12 bases remaining between them. The V gene's germline CDR1 is SGDLS and CDR2 YYNGEE. The CDR3 loop reads CASSPVPGSGNTIYF. CDR3 in DNA: TGTGCCAGCAGCCCCGTCCCGGGGTCTGGAAACACCATATATTTT.

The V and J genes are TRBV9 and TRBJ2-7; the D is unclear. With 6 bases removed from V and 4 bases from J, the gap between germline ends came to 23 bases. This CDR3 comprises 16 residues. Per germline, CDR1 SGDLS and CDR2 YYNGEE. CDR3 coding DNA: TGTGCCAGCACCTTCGGAACCGATTTAGGCGGTTACGAGCAGTACTTC. Translated: CASTFGTDLGGYEQYF.

V gene TRBV7-2 combines with J gene TRBJ2-2; D remains ambiguous. The CDR3 is made up of 14 amino acids. V lost 0 bases and J lost 5, with 7 bases in between. CDR1 is SGHTA, CDR2 FQGNSA, per germline. For the CDR3, the DNA is TGTGCCAGCAGCTTAGCTTACACAACCGGGGAGCTGTTTTTT. The encoded protein is CASSLAYTTGELFF.

The chain links TRBV19 to TRBJ2-1; D gene uncertain. V lost 1 base and J lost 0, with 4 bases in between. The CDR3 length is 14 residues. Germline loops: CDR1 LNHDA, CDR2 SQIVND (reference sequence). In DNA, the CDR3 is TGTGCCAGTAGTATAGGACACTCCTACAATGAGCAGTTCTTC. Amino acids: CASSIGHSYNEQFF.

The chain couples TRBV7-9 to TRBJ2-3, with D possibly being TRBD1 or TRBD2 (5 bases each). Germline CDR1 reads SEHNR; CDR2 reads FQNEAQ (reference sequence). V was shortened by 2 bases and J by 6 bases, with 15 bases between the two germline ends. The CDR3 runs 15 residues. CDR3 nucleotides: TGTGCCAGCAGCTTACAGGGAGTCGGCCCCGATACGCAGTATTTT. Translation gives CASSLQGVGPDTQYF.

This clone appeared a few times. V is TRBV2 and J is TRBJ1-2; D is perhaps TRBD1 (5 bases). CDR3 length: 11 residues. Germline V gives CDR1 SNHLY, CDR2 FYNNEI. Deletions cut 9 bases from V and 4 bases from J, with 9 bases between. The CDR3 coding sequence is TGTGCCAGGACAGAGTCCTATGGCTACACCTTC. As protein: CARTESYGYTF. Based on the CDR3 plus reference TRBV2 and TRBJ1-2, the full variable domain is EPEVTQTPSHQVTQMGQEVILRCVPISNHLYFYWYRQILGQKVEFLVSFYNNEISEKSEIFDDQFSVERPDGSNFTLKIRSTKLEDSAMYFCARTESYGYTFGSGTRLTVV.

The chain joins TRBV30 to TRBJ2-5; the D is unclear. Trimming removed 0 bases from V and 4 bases from J, with 9 bases in between. CDR1 and CDR2 (germline): GTSNPN, SVGIG (reference sequence). The CDR3 runs 13 residues. DNA of the CDR3: TGTGCCTGGAGTGTGGGCGCGGTAGAGACCCAGTACTTC. This encodes CAWSVGAVETQYF.

J is TRBJ1-2 and V is TRBV27; D gene ambiguous. The CDR3 runs to 13 residues. The germline V gene encodes CDR1 MNHEY and CDR2 SMNVEV (reference sequence). Trimming stripped 5 bases from V and 0 bases from J, with 7 bases between. CDR3 DNA: TGTGCCAGCAGTCTCCATTCTAACTATGGCTACACCTTC. Protein: CASSLHSNYGYTF.

The J gene is TRBJ1-2, the V gene TRBV6-5; 11 bases map to TRBD1. The V gene end was trimmed by 6 bases and the J gene end by 5 bases; junction bases not matched to a gene: 5. Germline V gene sequence: CDR1 MNHEY, CDR2 SVGAGI. The length of the CDR3 is 14 residues. CDR3 DNA: TGTGCCAGCAGGGGACAGGGGGGCCTATATGGCTACACCTTC. Translating gives CASRGQGGLYGYTF.

V gene TRBV7-2 combines with J gene TRBJ2-2; TRBD1 matches at 9 bases. The V segment lost 5 bases and the J segment 6 bases; nucleotides outside the gene matches: 4. The CDR3 sequence is 14 residues long. Per the germline V gene, CDR1 is SGHTA and CDR2 is FQGNSA. CDR3 nucleotides: TGTGCCAGCAGCCGGAGACAGGGGGCCGGGGAGCTGTTTTTT. This translates into CASSRRQGAGELFF.

The chain has TRBV29-1 and TRBJ1-3; D unresolved. CDR3 length: 13 amino acids. Germline V gene data show CDR1 as SQVTM and CDR2 as ANQGSEA. The V and J ends lost 7 bases and 0 bases respectively, with 10 bases between them. CDR3: CSARGFSGNTIYF. CDR3 nucleotides: TGCAGCGCTCGGGGTTTCTCTGGAAACACCATATATTTT.

V usage is TRBV28 and J usage is TRBJ2-1, with 12 bases aligning to TRBD2. Germline CDR1 is MDHEN and CDR2 is SYDVKM. The CDR3 contains 15 residues. J lost 9 bases, V lost 6 bases, and 9 bases had no gene match. The CDR3 region has the DNA TGTGCCAGCAGCCAACTAGCGGGGGGCCGGGGTGAGCAGTTCTTC. Translated: CASSQLAGGRGEQFF.

The J gene is TRBJ1-3, the V gene TRBV7-9; D unclear. There are 17 residues in the CDR3. V gave up 2 bases and J gave up 0 bases, with 14 bases separating them. Looked up from germline, CDR1 is SEHNR and CDR2 is FQNEAQ (reference sequence). The CDR3 loop reads CASSLRSQITSGNTIYF. As DNA, the CDR3 is TGTGCCAGCAGCTTAAGGTCCCAGATTACCTCTGGAAACACCATATATTTT. Together with reference TRBV7-9 and TRBJ1-3, the CDR3 gives the full variable domain: DTGVSQNPRHKITKRGQNVTFRCDPISEHNRLYWYRQTLGQGPEFLTYFQNEAQLEKSRLLSDRFSAERPKGSFSTLEIQRTEQGDSAMYLCASSLRSQITSGNTIYFGEGSWLTVV.

The V call is TRBV11-2, the J call TRBJ2-3; 7 bases are shared with TRBD1. The CDR3 covers 13 residues. Germline trimming cut 4 bases from V and 10 bases from J; bases unmatched to any gene: 8. Germline values: CDR1 SGHAT, CDR2 FQNNGV. CDR3 sequence: CASSSQGQSAQYF. Written as DNA, the CDR3 is TGTGCCAGCAGCTCCCAGGGACAGTCGGCGCAGTATTTT. Supplemented by reference TRBV11-2 and TRBJ2-3, the full variable domain reads EAGVAQSPRYKIIEKRQSVAFWCNPISGHATLYWYQQILGQGPKLLIQFQNNGVVDDSQLPKDRFSAERLKGVDSTLKIQPAKLEDSAVYLCASSSQGQSAQYFGPGTRLTVL.

This chain joins TRBV5-6 and TRBJ2-7, with D uncertain. CDR3 length equals 14 residues. CDR1 and CDR2 from the germline V gene are SGHDT and YYEEEE. V was pared by 1 base and J by 2 bases, with 10 bases between. The CDR3 DNA follows: TGTGCCAGCAGCTTGTACGGTGGAACCTACGAGCAGTACTTC. It is translated as CASSLYGGTYEQYF.

This clone showed up just once. The V and J genes are TRBV11-2 and TRBJ1-3; D may be TRBD1 (6 bases). Germline V gene sequence: CDR1 SGHAT, CDR2 FQNNGV. Trimming cost V 3 bases and J 0 bases, with 9 bases left between them. The CDR3 length is 15 residues. The CDR3 nucleotides are TGTGCCAGCAGCTTTGGGGGGCTCTCTGGAAACACCATATATTTT. It encodes CASSFGGLSGNTIYF.